This T cell receptor (beta chain) was recovered during a study of T cell repertoires in cytomegalovirus infection. In the study overall: Both recently identified HLA-C-restricted and well-studied HLA-B-restricted CMV epitopes were used in the study. TCR beta signatures that were public indicated CMV infection and matching HLA type.

TCRdb re-derived calls from the reads in MiXCR, one entry per CDR3 protein. In the table there are about 830,000 distinct CDR3 sequences, 32% of which are singletons. About this clonotype itself: Its antigen is unknown.

V gave up 2 bases and J gave up 1 base, with 14 bases separating them. Germline V lookup: CDR1 SGHAT, CDR2 FQNNGV. The CDR3 length is 16 residues. The sample here was cultured CD8+ T cells from PBMCs, taken from culture after CMV antigen stimulation. The chain recombines TRBV11-2 with TRBJ1-1, with D possibly TRBD1 on 6 matching bases. The clonotype was recovered from a human donor in good health (CMV status not recorded). Some clones in this sample may be carry-over from other donors' samples. The CDR3 sequence is CASSLTQGIPNTEAFF. Written as DNA, the CDR3 is TGTGCCAGCAGCTTAACACAGGGTATTCCGAACACTGAAGCTTTCTTT.